This T cell receptor (beta chain) was sequenced for a study of T cells in Graves' hyperthyroidism and ophthalmopathy. The CDR3 covers 13 residues. The germline CDR1 and CDR2 sequences are DFQATT and SNEGSKA (reference sequence). In regard to this clonotype: A read error may be the cause here, since a much bigger clone is one base away.

Amplified regions were TCR beta CDR3 sequences from RNA transcripts. HTBI primers were the set used in a first-round RT-PCR of the TCR CDR3. TCRdb re-called the multiplex PCR reads through MiXCR, storing one row per CDR3 protein. The sample contains 370,000 or so distinct CDR3 sequences, approximately 12% of which appear only once. The receptor comes from a man aged 30 to 39 with Graves' hyperthyroidism that later progressed to Graves' ophthalmopathy. The V call is TRBV20-1, the J call TRBJ1-5; maybe TRBD1 (5 bases). The specimen sequenced was blood. The CDR3 DNA follows: TGCAGTGCTAGGGCTGGGGACCATCAGCCCCCGCATTTT. It yields the protein CSARAGDHQPPHF.